The subject of this entry is one T cell receptor beta chain. It has no known antigen specificity. The data are from a study of T cells expressing NK-cell markers (dated by TCRdb to 2019 to 2021). Broadly, across the study: In sorted CD3+CD56+NKG2C+, CD3+CD56+NKG2C- and CD3+CD56-NKG2C+ T-cell subsets from several donors, TCR beta-chain repertoires were profiled. Among the eight sequenced donors, only one was HCMV-seronegative, while the other seven were HCMV-seropositive. The study sequenced eight donors, all healthy volunteers chosen at random: three men and five women. Sequencing of the libraries produced 2 x 150 bp reads on Illumina HiSeq 2000/2500, MiSeq or NextSeq. Results and caveats for the whole study, not just this receptor: Whether the expanded NKG2C-expressing T cell clones were specific for HCMV antigens remained unclear. In roughly 6 donors, the dominant CD3+CD56+NKG2C+ clonotypes were among the top 10 CD8+ clonotypes and accounted for about 1.0-7.5% of CD8+ T cells. Those dominant clonotypes were again the most abundant among CD3+CD56-NKG2C+ cells in a few donors, at about 25-65%.

Inclusive of the bounding cysteine and phenylalanine, the CDR3 is 14 residues long. DNA for this receptor is not on file. HCMV serostatus was determined by detecting HCMV-specific IgG in serum with a commercial ELISA kit. Ficoll density gradient centrifugation was used to isolate peripheral blood mononuclear cells from blood. TCRdb shows the sequencer as Illumina HiSeq 2000. 5'RACE template switching, by which a universal primer site and unique molecular identifiers were added, was used to make TCR beta cDNA libraries. cDNA synthesis was primed from the TCR beta constant segment and was followed by two successive PCR amplification steps. As for the authors' bioinformatics: MIGEC was used to demultiplex reads and group reads by UMI, and MiTCR was used to assemble and quantify clonotypes. To exclude erroneous sequences, any TCR cDNA sequence not supported by at least two reads was discarded. The tcR package was used for downstream repertoire analysis, with clonotypes matched between fractions based on CDR3 nucleotide sequence plus V segment. VDJmatch was used to annotate antigen specificity against VDJdb, with one amino acid substitution allowed in CDR3. TCRdb reprocessed the raw reads; every CDR3 protein sequence is a single record, and DNA is not supplied. TCRdb's processing, not the study's, gives the V and J calls here. The table for this sample lists a few hundred thousand distinct CDR3 sequences. The biggest ten clones account for 1.4% to 1.5% of the sample.

What was sequenced was blood T cells: a sorted CD56 or NKG2C T cell subset, CD4+ or CD8+ T cells, or bulk PBMC T cells (not recorded which). The chain links TRBV12-3 or TRBV12-4 with TRBJ2-4; the D call from TCRdb, TRBD1, cannot be confirmed without DNA. The TCR originated in a woman aged 45-59 years in good health. Donor details come from another sample of the same person, matched by shared clones. This receptor has the CDR3 CASSPRDKKNIQYF.